A single TCR beta chain is shown here with its context. This clonotype was observed many times. No antigen is known for it. One base away there is no much larger clone; base qualities are not given. The record originates from a study of regulatory T cells in long-lasting Graves disease (dated by TCRdb to about 2021). Context from the whole study: To count as having persistent Graves' disease, a patient had to have received antithyroid drug treatment for over 5 years with TSH receptor autoantibodies remaining persistently positive. Peripheral blood TCR sequencing and RNA sequencing compared persistent Graves' disease patients with newly diagnosed Graves' disease patients. Persistent Graves' disease patients in the clinical cohort had taken antithyroid drugs for roughly ten years on average. The study was conducted in China and was registered as a clinical trial. A total of about 33 samples were covered by TCR sequencing, comprising some 13 persistent and around 20 newly diagnosed Graves' disease patients. Results the study describes overall, beyond this receptor: Persistent patients shared more public clonotypes among themselves (around 2,500) than newly diagnosed patients did (nearly 1,000). Peripheral blood alone was examined, since thyroid tissue, which constituted the primary lesion, could not be accessed. TRBV28, TRBJ1-2 and TRBJ2-5 were preferentially used in persistent disease, while TRBV20-1 and TRBJ2-1 were favored in newly diagnosed disease. Sequencing and analysis were limited to the TCR beta chain. The authors acknowledged the small sample size as a limitation that may reduce accuracy. Persistent Graves' disease patients showed lower TCR Shannon entropy and fewer highly expanded clones than newly diagnosed patients, suggesting clonal expansion.

Library generation was performed with multiplex PCR. The sequencer was an Illumina HiSeq 4000. TCR beta libraries were built with iRepertoire HTBI primers and Arm-PCR amplification of CDR3 regions. PCR products were gel purified before sequencing. For the original study's pipeline: Across samples, 55 to 80 TRBV and 13 to 15 TRBJ segments were identified and used for gene usage analysis of CDR3 amino acid clonotypes. Filtered high-quality paired reads were merged into contigs using COPE and FqMerger. BLAST was used to align contigs to the IMGT TRBV, TRBD and TRBJ reference genes, and CDR3 was defined following IMGT. Clonotypes above 0.1% frequency were classified as highly expanded clones. Shannon entropy served as the measure of repertoire diversity, while the Gini coefficient captured V-J evenness. Clonotypes shared by more than one individual were considered public. In TCRdb, the public reads were trimmed at Q25 with fastp and aligned with MiXCR, with productive beta chains retained. Identical CDR3 proteins give one entry, which carries the most common genes and DNA. For this entry, the V and J calls and clone size follow TCRdb and not the study's own pipeline. The sample table holds roughly 490,000 distinct CDR3 sequences, of which 20% to 25% were seen once. Jointly, the top ten make up around 14% of the sample.

V loses 5 bases, J loses 6 bases, and the germline ends lie 13 bases apart. CDR1 and CDR2, per the germline V gene, are SGHNT and YENEEA. Its CDR3 holds 13 amino acids, cysteine through phenylalanine. Just CDR3 DNA is preserved here, 39 bases in frame from base 1. The time point label here, explained by the study, means: persistent/refractory GD, antithyroid drugs over 5 years with positive TRAb. RNA was extracted from PBMCs in TRIzol for both TCR sequencing and RNA sequencing. The diagnosis of Graves' disease was made according to American Thyroid Association guidelines. Patients were recruited from an endocrinology department in Xi'an, China. Each patient gave approximately 8.8 milliliters of peripheral blood, collected in an EDTA anticoagulant tube. Ficoll Paque Plus density gradient separation was used to isolate PBMCs, and no further T cell sorting was performed. An Agilent 2100 Bioanalyzer and agarose gel were used to check RNA quality, and a NanoDrop 2000 was used to measure RNA concentration.

This TCR came from a female donor with Graves disease. The V gene is TRBV11-3 and the J gene is TRBJ1-1; confidence is insufficient to name the D gene. Sequences were derived from peripheral blood mononuclear cells (PBMCs), sampled when the disease was refractory, from a patient treated with antithyroid drugs. The sequence in DNA is TGTGCCAGCAGCCCACAAACAATCTCTGAAGCTTTCTTT. Its protein reads: CASSPQTISEAFF. Extended through the reference TRBV11-3 and TRBJ1-1 proteins, this CDR3 yields the full variable domain: EAGVVQSPRYKIIEKKQPVAFWCNPISGHNTLYWYLQNLGQGPELLIRYENEEAVDDSQLPKDRFSAERLKGVDSTLKIQPAELGDSAVYLCASSPQTISEAFFGQGTRLTVV.